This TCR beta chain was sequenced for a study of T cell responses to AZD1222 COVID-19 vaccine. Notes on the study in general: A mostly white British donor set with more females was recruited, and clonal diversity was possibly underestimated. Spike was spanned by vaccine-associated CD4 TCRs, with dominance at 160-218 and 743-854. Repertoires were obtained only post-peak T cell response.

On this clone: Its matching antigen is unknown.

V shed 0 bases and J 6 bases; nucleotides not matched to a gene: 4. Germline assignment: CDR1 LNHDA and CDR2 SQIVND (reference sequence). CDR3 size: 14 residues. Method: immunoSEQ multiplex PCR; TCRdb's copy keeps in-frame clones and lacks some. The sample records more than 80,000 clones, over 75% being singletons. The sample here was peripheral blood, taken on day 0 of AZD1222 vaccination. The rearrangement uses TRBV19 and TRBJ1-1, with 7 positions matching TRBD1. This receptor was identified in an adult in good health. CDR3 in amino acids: CASSIEATGAEAFF. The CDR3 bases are TGTGCCAGTAGTATAGAGGCCACAGGGGCTGAAGCTTTCTTT. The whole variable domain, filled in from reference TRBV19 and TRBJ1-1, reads DGGITQSPKYLFRKEGQNVTLSCEQNLNHDAMYWYRQDPGQGLRLIYYSQIVNDFQKGDIAEGYSVSREKKESFPLTVTSAQKNPTAFYLCASSIEATGAEAFFGQGTRLTVV.